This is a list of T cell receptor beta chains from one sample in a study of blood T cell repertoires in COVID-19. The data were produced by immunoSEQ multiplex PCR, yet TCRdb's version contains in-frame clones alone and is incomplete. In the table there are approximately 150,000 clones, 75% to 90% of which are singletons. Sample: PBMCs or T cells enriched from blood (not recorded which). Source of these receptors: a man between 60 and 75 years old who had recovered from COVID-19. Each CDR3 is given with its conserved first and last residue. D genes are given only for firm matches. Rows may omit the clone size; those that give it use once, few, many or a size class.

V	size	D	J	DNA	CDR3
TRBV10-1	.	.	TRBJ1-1	TGCGCCAGCAGTGACCAGGGCACTGAAGCTTTCTTT	CASSDQGTEAFF
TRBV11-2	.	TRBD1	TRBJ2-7	TGTGCCAGCAGCCCAGGGGGACACCGCTTC	CASSPGGHRF
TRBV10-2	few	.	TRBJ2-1	TGCGCCAGCAGTCCCCTCAATGAGCAGTTCTTC	CASSPLNEQFF
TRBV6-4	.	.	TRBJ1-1	TGTGCCAGCAGTGCGCGGATGAACACTGAAGCTTTCTTT	CASSARMNTEAFF
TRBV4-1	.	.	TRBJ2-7	TGCGCCAGCAGCCAAGTCAGTGCGGGGTATACCTACGAGCAGTACTTC	CASSQVSAGYTYEQYF
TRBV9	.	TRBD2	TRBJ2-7	TGTGCCAGCAGCGTAGGCGGGGGCGAGCAGTACTTC	CASSVGGGEQYF
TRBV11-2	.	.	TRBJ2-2	TGTGCCAGCAGCTCACAGGGTGAGAGGACCGGGGAGCTGTTTTTT	CASSSQGERTGELFF
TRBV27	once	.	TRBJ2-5	TGTGCCAGCAGTTTATTATCGGGACTCGGGGAGACCCAGTACTTC	CASSLLSGLGETQYF
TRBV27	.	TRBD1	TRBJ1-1	TGTGCCAGCAGTTTAAGGACAGGGATAAACACTGAAGCTTTCTTT	CASSLRTGINTEAFF
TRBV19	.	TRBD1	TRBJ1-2	TGTGCCAGTAGTATAACCCTGACAGGGGGCGATGGCTACACCTTC	CASSITLTGGDGYTF
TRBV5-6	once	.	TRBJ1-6	TGTGCCAGCAGCTTGGATGGGGGCGCCCCCTCCTCACCCCTCCACTTT	CASSLDGGAPSSPLHF
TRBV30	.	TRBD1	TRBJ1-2	TGTGCCTGCCCGCCGGGACAGGGAATTCACTATGGCTACACCTTC	CACPPGQGIHYGYTF
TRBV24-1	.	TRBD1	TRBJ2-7	TGTGCCACCAGTGACCCGGGACAGGGTTACGAGCAGTACTTC	CATSDPGQGYEQYF
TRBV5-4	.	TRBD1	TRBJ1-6	TGTGCCAGCAGCTTGGCCGACAGGGTGGGGTCACCCCTCCACTTT	CASSLADRVGSPLHF
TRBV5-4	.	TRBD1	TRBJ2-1	TGTGCCAGCAGCTCCTTGGGCAGGGGGTACTACAATGAGCAGTTCTTC	CASSSLGRGYYNEQFF
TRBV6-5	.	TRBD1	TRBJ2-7	TGTGCCAGCACCCCGGGACAGTTCTACGAGCAGTACTTC	CASTPGQFYEQYF
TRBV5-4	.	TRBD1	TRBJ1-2	TGTGCCAGCAGCTTGGATAGGACAGGGGGCGACGGCTACACCTTC	CASSLDRTGGDGYTF
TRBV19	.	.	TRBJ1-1	TGTGCCGGATCCCAGACAGTGAACACTGAAGCTTTCTTT	CAGSQTVNTEAFF
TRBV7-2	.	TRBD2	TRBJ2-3	TGTGCCAGCAGCCGGGGTAGCGGGAGGGCCATCGATACGCAGTATTTT	CASSRGSGRAIDTQYF
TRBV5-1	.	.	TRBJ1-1	TGCGCCAGCAGCTTGGACCGACCAGGAACTGAAGCTTTCTTT	CASSLDRPGTEAFF
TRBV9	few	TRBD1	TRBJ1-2	TGTGCCAGCAGCTCCCGGGACAGGGGGCCTAATGGCTACACCTTC	CASSSRDRGPNGYTF
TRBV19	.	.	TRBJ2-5	TGTGCCAGTAGTATGGCAGGGCTGGCGGAGACCCAGTACTTC	CASSMAGLAETQYF
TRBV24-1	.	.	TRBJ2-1	TGTGCCACCAGTGATTTCAGGGATGAGCAGTTCTTC	CATSDFRDEQFF
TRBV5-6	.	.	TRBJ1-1	TGTGCCAGCGGCTTAAGGGGTGGCCCTGAAGCTTTCTTT	CASGLRGGPEAFF
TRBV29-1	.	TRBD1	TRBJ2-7	TGCAGCGTAGGACAGGACCGGTACGAGCAGTACTTC	CSVGQDRYEQYF
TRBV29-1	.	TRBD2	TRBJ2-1	TGCAGCGTGGGGGGTGCGGGAGGGCCTGACAATGAGCAGTTCTTC	CSVGGAGGPDNEQFF
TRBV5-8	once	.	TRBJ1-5	TGTGCCAGCAGCTTGGGGGGGGACCACAATCAGCCCCAGCATTTT	CASSLGGDHNQPQHF
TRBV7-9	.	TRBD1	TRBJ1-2	TGTGCCAGCAATCCCCCGGGACAGGGCGTTATTGGCTACACCTTC	CASNPPGQGVIGYTF
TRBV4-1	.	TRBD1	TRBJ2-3	TGCGCCAGCAGCCAAGGTTGGCAGGGGGCAGATACGCAGTATTTT	CASSQGWQGADTQYF
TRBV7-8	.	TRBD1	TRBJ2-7	TGTGCCAGCAGCGTCGACCGGGACAGGGGTTCTGACGAGCAGTACTTC	CASSVDRDRGSDEQYF
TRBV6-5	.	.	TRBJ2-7	TGTGCCAGCACTACCGGGACACCGAGCTCCTACGAGCAGTACTTC	CASTTGTPSSYEQYF
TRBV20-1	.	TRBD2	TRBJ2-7	TGCAGTGCTAGTAAAGCCATCCAGCGGGGCGAGCAGTACTTC	CSASKAIQRGEQYF
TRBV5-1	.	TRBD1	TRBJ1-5	TGCGCCAGCAGCCCGACAGGGTTCAACGATCAGCCCCAGCATTTT	CASSPTGFNDQPQHF
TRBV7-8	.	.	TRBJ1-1	TGTGCCAGCAGCCCGGGGGGCAGCAGCACTGAAGCTTTCTTT	CASSPGGSSTEAFF
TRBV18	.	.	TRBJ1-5	TGTGCCAGCTCACCAAGCGGAGGTGATCAGCCCCAGCATTTT	CASSPSGGDQPQHF
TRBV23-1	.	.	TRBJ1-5	TGCGCCAGCAGTCAATCAGGAGGGGACCATCAGCCCCAGCATTTT	CASSQSGGDHQPQHF
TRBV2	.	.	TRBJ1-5	TGTGCCAGCGGGGGGGATAGCAATCAGCCCCAGCATTTT	CASGGDSNQPQHF
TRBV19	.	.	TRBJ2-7	TGTGCCAGTAGTATAGATGCAGGAAACTACGAGCAGTACTTC	CASSIDAGNYEQYF
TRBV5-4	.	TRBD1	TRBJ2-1	TGTGCCAGCAGTCCTTCCCCGGGACAGGGCCTCAATGAGCAGTTCTTC	CASSPSPGQGLNEQFF
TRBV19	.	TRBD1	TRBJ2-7	TGTGCCAGTAGTATCCCGGGACAGACCTACGAGCAGTACTTC	CASSIPGQTYEQYF
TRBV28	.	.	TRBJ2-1	TGTGCCAGCAGCCTCCCCGGGGGTGTGTACAATGAGCAGTTCTTC	CASSLPGGVYNEQFF
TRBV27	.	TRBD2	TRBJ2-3	TGTGCCAGCAGTGACCAGCGGGATGGCACAGATACGCAGTATTTT	CASSDQRDGTDTQYF
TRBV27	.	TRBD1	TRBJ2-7	TGTGCCAGCAGTTTAATCGGGACAGGGGTGTTCGAGCAGTACTTC	CASSLIGTGVFEQYF
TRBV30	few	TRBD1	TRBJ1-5	TGTGCCTGGAGTCAAAGGACAGGGGGAGATCAGCCCCAGCATTTT	CAWSQRTGGDQPQHF
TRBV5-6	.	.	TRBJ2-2	TGTGCCAGCAGCCGAAAACAGGGCGAGGGCACCGGGGAGCTGTTTTTT	CASSRKQGEGTGELFF
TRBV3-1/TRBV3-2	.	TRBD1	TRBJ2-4	TGTGCCAGCGCTCGGAGGACAGGGGGAGGCAAAAACATTCAGTACTTC	CASARRTGGGKNIQYF
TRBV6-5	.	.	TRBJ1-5	TGTGCCAGCACCTCAGGGTCGAGCAATCAGCCCCAGCATTTT	CASTSGSSNQPQHF
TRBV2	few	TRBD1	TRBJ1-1	TGTGCCAGCGGCAGGGGGGAAGGGACTGAAGCTTTCTTT	CASGRGEGTEAFF
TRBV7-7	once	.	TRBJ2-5	TGTGCCAGCAGCTCCGGGGGTCCCGAGACCCAGTACTTC	CASSSGGPETQYF
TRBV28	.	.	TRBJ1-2	TGTGCCAGCATTGACAGGCGCCGCTATGGCTACACCTTC	CASIDRRRYGYTF
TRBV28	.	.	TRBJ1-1	TGTGCCAGCAGTTTGGTCCAGGTAGGCACTGAAGCTTTCTTT	CASSLVQVGTEAFF
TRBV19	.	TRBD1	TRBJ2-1	TGTGCCAGTAAAGACAGGGGGCGAAGTAATGAGCAGTTCTTC	CASKDRGRSNEQFF
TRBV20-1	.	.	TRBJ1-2	TGCAGTGCTAGTATAGGACTGCCCCAAAGCTATGGCTACACCTTC	CSASIGLPQSYGYTF
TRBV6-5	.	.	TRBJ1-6	TGTGCCACCCGTACCTCAGGCAATTCACCCCTCCACTTT	CATRTSGNSPLHF
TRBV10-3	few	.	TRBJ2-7	TGTGCCTCCAACGCGGGGAGCTCCTACGAGCAGTACTTC	CASNAGSSYEQYF
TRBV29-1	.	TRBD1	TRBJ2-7	TGCAGCGTCTCCGGGACAGTGGGCGAGCAGTACTTC	CSVSGTVGEQYF
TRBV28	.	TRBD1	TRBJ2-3	TGTGCCAGCAGTACCAACACAGGGGCAGATACGCAGTATTTT	CASSTNTGADTQYF
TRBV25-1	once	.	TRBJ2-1	TGTGCCAGCAGCGCCCCATTACCGGGTGGGAATGAGCAGTTCTTC	CASSAPLPGGNEQFF
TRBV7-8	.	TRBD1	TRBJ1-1	TGTGCCAGCAGCGAGGACAGGGGAGCCACTGAAGCTTTCTTT	CASSEDRGATEAFF
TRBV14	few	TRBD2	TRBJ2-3	TGTGCCAGCCCTACCCCCAGCGGGGGGCCAAGACGCCCAACAGATACGCAGTATTTT	CASPTPSGGPRRPTDTQYF